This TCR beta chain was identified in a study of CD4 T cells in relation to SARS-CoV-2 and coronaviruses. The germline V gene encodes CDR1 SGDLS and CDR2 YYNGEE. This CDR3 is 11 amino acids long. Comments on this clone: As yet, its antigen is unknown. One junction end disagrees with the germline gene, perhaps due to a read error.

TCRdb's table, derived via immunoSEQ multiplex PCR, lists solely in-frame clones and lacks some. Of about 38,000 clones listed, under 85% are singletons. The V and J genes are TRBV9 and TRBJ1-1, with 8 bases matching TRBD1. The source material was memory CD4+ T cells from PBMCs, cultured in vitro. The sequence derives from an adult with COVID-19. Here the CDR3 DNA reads TGTGCCAGCAGCCCCGGGACAGGAGATTTTTTT. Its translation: CASSPGTGDFF.